This T cell receptor (beta chain) derives from a study of blood T cell repertoires in COVID-19. Study as a whole: The study drew acute and convalescent COVID-19 samples from the United States, Italy and Spain. The analysed material was cDNA or gDNA that came from T cells, B-cell-depleted T cells, or PBMCs.

The CDR3 is 13 residues long. Germline loops: CDR1 WNHNN, CDR2 SYGVQD (reference sequence). V lost 5 bases and J lost 4, with 9 bases in between. Data came from immunoSEQ multiplex PCR; TCRdb stores just in-frame clones and leaves some out. Among roughly 230,000 clones listed, almost 85% were seen once. This receptor was identified in a man in his fifties with acute or convalescent COVID-19. V is TRBV10-1 and J is TRBJ1-5, with D uncertain. What was sequenced was peripheral blood. The CDR3 loop reads CASSSGRNQPQHF. The CDR3 DNA follows: TGCGCCAGCAGTTCGGGTAGGAATCAGCCCCAGCATTTT.